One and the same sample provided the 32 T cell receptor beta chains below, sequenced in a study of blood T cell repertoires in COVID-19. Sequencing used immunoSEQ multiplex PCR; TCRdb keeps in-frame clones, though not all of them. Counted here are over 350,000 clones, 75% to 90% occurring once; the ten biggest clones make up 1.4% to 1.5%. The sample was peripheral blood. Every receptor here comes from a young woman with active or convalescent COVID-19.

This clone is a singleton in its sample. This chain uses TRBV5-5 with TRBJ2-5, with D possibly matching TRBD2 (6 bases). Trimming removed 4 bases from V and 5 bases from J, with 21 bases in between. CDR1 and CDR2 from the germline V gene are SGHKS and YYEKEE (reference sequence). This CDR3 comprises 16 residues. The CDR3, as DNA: TGTGCCAGCAGCCGTCTGGAGGGATCTGACAAGGAGACCCAGTACTTC. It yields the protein CASSRLEGSDKETQYF.

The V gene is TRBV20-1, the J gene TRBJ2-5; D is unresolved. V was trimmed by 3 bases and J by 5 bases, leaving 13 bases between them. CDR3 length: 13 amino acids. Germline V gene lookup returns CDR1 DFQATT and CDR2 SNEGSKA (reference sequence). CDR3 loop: CSASGTVWETQYF. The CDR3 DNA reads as TGCAGTGCTAGTGGCACAGTGTGGGAGACCCAGTACTTC.

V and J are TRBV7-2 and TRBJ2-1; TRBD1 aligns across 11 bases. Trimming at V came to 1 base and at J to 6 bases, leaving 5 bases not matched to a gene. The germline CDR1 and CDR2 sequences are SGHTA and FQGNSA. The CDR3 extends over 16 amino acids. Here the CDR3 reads CASSLVLGTGGNEQFF. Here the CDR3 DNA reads TGTGCCAGCAGCTTAGTCTTAGGGACAGGGGGCAATGAGCAGTTCTTC.

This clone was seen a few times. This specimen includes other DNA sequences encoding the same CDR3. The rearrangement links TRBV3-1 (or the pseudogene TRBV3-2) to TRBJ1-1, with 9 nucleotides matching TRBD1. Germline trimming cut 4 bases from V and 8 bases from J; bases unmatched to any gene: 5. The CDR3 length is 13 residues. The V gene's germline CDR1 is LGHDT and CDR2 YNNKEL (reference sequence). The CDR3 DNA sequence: TGTGCCAGCAGCCCGGGACAGGGTGGGGAAGCTTTCTTT. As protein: CASSPGQGGEAFF.

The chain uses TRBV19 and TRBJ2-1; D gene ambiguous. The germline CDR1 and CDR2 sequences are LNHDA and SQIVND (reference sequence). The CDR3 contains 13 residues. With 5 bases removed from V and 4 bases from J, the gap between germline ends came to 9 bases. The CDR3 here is CASSLLQYNEQFF. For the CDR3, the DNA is TGTGCCAGTAGTCTATTACAGTACAATGAGCAGTTCTTC.

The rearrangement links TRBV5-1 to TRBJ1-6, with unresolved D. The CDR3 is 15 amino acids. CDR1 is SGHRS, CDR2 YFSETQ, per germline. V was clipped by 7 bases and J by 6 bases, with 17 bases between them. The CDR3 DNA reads TGCGCCAGCGCACCCCTCGGAGACGGTAATTCACCCCTCCACTTT. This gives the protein CASAPLGDGNSPLHF.

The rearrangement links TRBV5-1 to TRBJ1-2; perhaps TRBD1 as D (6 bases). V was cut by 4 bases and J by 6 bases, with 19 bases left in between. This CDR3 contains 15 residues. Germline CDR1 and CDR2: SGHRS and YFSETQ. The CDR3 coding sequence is TGCGCCAGCAGCCCGAGGACAGCAACACAGGATGGCTACACCTTC. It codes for CASSPRTATQDGYTF. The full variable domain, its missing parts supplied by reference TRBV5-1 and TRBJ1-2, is KAGVTQTPRYLIKTRGQQVTLSCSPISGHRSVSWYQQTPGQGLQFLFEYFSETQRNKGNFPGRFSGRQFSNSRSEMNVSTLELGDSALYLCASSPRTATQDGYTFGSGTRLTVV.

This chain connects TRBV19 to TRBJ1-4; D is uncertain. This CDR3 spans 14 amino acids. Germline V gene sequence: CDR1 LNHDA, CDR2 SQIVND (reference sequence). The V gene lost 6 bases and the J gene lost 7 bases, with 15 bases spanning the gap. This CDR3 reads CASREPKPGEKLFF. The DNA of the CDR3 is TGTGCCAGTAGAGAGCCAAAACCCGGTGAAAAACTGTTTTTT.

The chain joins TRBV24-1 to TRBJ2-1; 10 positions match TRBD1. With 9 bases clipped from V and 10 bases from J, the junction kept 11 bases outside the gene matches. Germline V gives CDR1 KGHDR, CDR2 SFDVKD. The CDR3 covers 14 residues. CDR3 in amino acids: CATQPGQGFEEQFF. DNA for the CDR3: TGTGCCACCCAACCGGGACAGGGGTTTGAGGAGCAGTTCTTC.

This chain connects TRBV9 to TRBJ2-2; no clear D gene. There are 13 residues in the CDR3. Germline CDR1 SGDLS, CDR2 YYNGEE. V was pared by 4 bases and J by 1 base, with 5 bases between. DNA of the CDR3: TGTGCCAGCAGCAGACAGAACACCGGGGAGCTGTTTTTT. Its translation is CASSRQNTGELFF.

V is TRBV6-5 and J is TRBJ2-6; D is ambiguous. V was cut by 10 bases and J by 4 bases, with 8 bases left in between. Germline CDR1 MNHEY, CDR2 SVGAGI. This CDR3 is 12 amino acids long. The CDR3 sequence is CAIFRGANVLTF. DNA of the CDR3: TGTGCCATCTTTCGGGGGGCCAACGTCCTGACTTTC.

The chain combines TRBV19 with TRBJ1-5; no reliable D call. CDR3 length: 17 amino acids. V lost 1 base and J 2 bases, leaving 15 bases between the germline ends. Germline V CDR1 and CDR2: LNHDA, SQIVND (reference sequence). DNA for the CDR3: TGTGCCAGTAGTATAGCTTGGCAACTCGAGGGCAATCAGCCCCAGCATTTT. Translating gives CASSIAWQLEGNQPQHF.

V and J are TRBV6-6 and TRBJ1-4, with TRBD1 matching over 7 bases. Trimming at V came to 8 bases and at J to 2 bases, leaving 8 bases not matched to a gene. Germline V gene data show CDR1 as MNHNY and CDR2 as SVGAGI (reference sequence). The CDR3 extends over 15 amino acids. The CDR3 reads CASCAARGTNEKLFF. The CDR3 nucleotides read TGTGCCAGCTGCGCGGCCAGGGGGACTAATGAAAAACTGTTTTTT.

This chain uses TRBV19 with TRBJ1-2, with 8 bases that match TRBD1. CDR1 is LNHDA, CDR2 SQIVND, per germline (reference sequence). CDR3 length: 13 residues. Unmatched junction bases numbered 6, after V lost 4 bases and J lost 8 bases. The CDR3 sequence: CASSNQGAKGYTF. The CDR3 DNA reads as TGTGCCAGTAGTAATCAGGGGGCGAAAGGCTACACCTTC.

Here the CDR3 reads CASSVRGGGSNGYTF. The CDR3 DNA reads as TGTGCCAGCAGCGTAAGGGGGGGTGGCTCCAATGGCTACACCTTC. V gene TRBV9 combines with J gene TRBJ1-2; perhaps TRBD1 as D (6 bases). Germline assignment: CDR1 SGDLS and CDR2 YYNGEE. Trimming pared 1 base from V and 6 bases from J, leaving 16 bases between. The CDR3 is 15 amino acids. Combining the CDR3 with reference TRBV9 and TRBJ1-2 gives the whole variable domain DSGVTQTPKHLITATGQRVTLRCSPRSGDLSVYWYQQSLDQGLQFLIQYYNGEERAKGNILERFSAQQFPDLHSELNLSSLELGDSALYFCASSVRGGGSNGYTFGSGTRLTVV.

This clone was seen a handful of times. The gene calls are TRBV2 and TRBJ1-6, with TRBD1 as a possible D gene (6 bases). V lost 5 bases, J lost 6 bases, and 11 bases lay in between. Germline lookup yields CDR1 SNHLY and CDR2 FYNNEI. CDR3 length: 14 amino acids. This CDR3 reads CASSQQGGNSPLHF. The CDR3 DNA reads TGTGCCAGCAGTCAACAGGGTGGTAATTCACCCCTCCACTTT.

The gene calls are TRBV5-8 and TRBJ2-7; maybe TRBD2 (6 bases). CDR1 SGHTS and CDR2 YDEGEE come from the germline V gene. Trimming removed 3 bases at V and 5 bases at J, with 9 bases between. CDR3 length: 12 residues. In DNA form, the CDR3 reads TGTGCCAGCAGCTGGAGGGGAAACGAGCAGTACTTC. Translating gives CASSWRGNEQYF.

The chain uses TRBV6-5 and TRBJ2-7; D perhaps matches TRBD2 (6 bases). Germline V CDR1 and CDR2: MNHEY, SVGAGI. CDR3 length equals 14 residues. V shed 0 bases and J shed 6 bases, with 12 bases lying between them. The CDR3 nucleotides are TGTGCCAGCAGTTACTCGAGAAAGCGGGTCGAGCAGTACTTC. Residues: CASSYSRKRVEQYF.

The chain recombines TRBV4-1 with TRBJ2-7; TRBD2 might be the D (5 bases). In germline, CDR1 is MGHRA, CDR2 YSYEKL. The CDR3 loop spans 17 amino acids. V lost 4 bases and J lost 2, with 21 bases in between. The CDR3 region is CASSRPQTARATYEQYF. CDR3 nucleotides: TGCGCCAGCAGCCGACCTCAGACGGCGCGGGCCACCTACGAGCAGTACTTC.

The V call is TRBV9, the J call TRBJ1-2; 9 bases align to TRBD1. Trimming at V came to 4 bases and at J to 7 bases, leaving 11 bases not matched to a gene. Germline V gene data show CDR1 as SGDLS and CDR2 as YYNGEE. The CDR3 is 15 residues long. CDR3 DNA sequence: TGTGCCAGCAGCCCACGGACAGGGGTCGGGGCTGGCTACACCTTC. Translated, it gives CASSPRTGVGAGYTF.

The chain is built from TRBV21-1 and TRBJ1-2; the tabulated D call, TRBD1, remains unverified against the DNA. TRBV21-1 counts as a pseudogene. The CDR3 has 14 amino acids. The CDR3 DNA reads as TGTGCCAGCAGCACCCATAGACAGGGGAGCGGCTACACCTTC. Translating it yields CASSTHRQGSGYTF.

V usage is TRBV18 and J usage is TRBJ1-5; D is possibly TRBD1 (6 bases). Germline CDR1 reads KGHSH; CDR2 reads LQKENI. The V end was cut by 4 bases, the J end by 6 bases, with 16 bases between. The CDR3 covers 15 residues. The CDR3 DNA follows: TGTGCCAGCTCACTCCGAGGGGGGGATGGTCAGCCCCAGCATTTT. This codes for CASSLRGGDGQPQHF.

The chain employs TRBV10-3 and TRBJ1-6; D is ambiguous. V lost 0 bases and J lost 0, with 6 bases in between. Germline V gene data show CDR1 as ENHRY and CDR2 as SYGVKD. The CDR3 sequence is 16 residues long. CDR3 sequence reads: CAISESRGSYNSPLHF. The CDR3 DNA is TGTGCCATCAGTGAGTCTCGGGGCTCCTATAATTCACCCCTCCACTTT.

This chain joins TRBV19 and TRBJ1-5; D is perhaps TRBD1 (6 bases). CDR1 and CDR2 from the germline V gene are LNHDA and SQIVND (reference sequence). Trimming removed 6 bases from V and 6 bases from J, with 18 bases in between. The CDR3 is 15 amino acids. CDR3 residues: CASSVLDSQGQPQHF. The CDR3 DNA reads TGTGCCAGTAGCGTATTGGACAGTCAGGGTCAGCCCCAGCATTTT. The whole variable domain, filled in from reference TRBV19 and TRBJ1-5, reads DGGITQSPKYLFRKEGQNVTLSCEQNLNHDAMYWYRQDPGQGLRLIYYSQIVNDFQKGDIAEGYSVSREKKESFPLTVTSAQKNPTAFYLCASSVLDSQGQPQHFGDGTRLSIL.

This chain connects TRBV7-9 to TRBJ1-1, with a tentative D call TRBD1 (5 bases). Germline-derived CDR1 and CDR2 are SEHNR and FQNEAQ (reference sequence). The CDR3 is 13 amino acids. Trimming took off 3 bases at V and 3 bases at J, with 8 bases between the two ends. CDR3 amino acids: CASSFDSYTEAFF. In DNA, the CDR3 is TGTGCCAGCAGCTTCGACAGCTACACTGAAGCTTTCTTT.

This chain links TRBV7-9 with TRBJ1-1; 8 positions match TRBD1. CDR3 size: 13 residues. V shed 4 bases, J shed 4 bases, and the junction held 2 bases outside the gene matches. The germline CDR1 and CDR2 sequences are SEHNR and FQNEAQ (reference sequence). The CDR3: CASSWTGLTEAFF. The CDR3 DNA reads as TGTGCCAGCAGCTGGACAGGGCTCACTGAAGCTTTCTTT. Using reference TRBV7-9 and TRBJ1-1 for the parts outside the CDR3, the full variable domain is DTGVSQNPRHKITKRGQNVTFRCDPISEHNRLYWYRQTLGQGPEFLTYFQNEAQLEKSRLLSDRFSAERPKGSFSTLEIQRTEQGDSAMYLCASSWTGLTEAFFGQGTRLTVV.

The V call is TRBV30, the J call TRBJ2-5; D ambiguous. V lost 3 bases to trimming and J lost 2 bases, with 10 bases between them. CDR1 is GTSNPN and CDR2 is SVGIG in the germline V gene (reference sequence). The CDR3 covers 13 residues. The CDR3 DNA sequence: TGTGCCTGGAGGCCCCGCGGACAAGAGACCCAGTACTTC. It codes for CAWRPRGQETQYF. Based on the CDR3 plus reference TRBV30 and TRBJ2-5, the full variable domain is SQTIHQWPATLVQPVGSPLSLECTVEGTSNPNLYWYRQAAGRGLQLLFYSVGIGQISSEVPQNLSASRPQDRQFILSSKKLLLSDSGFYLCAWRPRGQETQYFGPGTRLLVL.

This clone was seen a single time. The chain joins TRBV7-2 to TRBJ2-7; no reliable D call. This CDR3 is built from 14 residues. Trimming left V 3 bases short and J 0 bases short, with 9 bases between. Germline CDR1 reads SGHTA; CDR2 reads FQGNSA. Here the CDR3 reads CASSFVSRSYEQYF. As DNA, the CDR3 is TGTGCCAGCAGCTTCGTGAGTCGCTCCTACGAGCAGTACTTC.

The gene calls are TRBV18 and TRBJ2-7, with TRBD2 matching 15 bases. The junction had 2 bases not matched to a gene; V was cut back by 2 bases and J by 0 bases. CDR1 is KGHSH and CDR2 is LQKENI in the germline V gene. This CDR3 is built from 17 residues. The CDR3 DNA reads TGTGCCAGCTCACCAATGGGACTAGCGGGGGGCTCCTACGAGCAGTACTTC. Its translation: CASSPMGLAGGSYEQYF.

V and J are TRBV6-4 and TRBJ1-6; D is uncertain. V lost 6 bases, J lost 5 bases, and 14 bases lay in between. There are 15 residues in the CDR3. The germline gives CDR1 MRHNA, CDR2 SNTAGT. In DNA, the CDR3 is TGTGCCAGCAGAGACCAGGAGGGAAATAATTCACCCCTCCACTTT. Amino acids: CASRDQEGNNSPLHF.

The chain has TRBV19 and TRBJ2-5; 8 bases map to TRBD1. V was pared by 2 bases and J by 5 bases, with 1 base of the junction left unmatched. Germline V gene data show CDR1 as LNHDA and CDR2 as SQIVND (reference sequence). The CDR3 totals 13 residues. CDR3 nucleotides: TGTGCCAGTAGTATAAACAGGGGGGAGACCCAGTACTTC. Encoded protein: CASSINRGETQYF.

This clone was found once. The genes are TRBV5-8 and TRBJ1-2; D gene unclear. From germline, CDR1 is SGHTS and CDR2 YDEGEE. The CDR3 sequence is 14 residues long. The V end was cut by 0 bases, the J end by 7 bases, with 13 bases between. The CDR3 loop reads CASSLEYSAGGYTF. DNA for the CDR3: TGTGCCAGCAGCTTGGAATACTCAGCGGGTGGCTACACCTTC.